These 24 T cell receptor beta chains came from one sample sequenced in a study of blood T cell repertoires in COVID-19. Assay used: immunoSEQ multiplex PCR; TCRdb lists only in-frame clones, some missing. The data show about 68,000 clones, approximately 90% seen once. Sequencing was performed on peripheral blood. The receptors originated from a woman aged 55-70 years with active COVID-19.

This rearrangement joins TRBV7-2 to TRBJ2-2, with TRBD1 matching over 8 bases. The CDR3 totals 16 residues. Germline V gene lookup returns CDR1 SGHTA and CDR2 FQGNSA. Losses at the gene ends were 3 bases for V and 4 bases for J; bases not matched to a gene: 7. Here the CDR3 DNA reads TGTGCCAGCAGCTTTCGACAGGGGAAGAGCACCGGGGAGCTGTTTTTT. Amino acid sequence: CASSFRQGKSTGELFF.

J is TRBJ2-6 and V is TRBV10-2, with TRBD2 matching over 7 bases. This CDR3 spans 14 amino acids. The germline V gene has CDR1 WSHSY and CDR2 SAAADI. V shed 5 bases and J 2 bases; nucleotides not matched to a gene: 0. This CDR3 is CASSREAGANVLTF. CDR3 sequence (DNA): TGCGCCAGCAGTCGGGAGGCTGGGGCCAACGTCCTGACTTTC.

The V call is TRBV28, the J call TRBJ2-5, with 12 positions matching TRBD2. Trimming cost V 6 bases and J 4 bases; bases outside gene matches: 3. The CDR3 loop spans 14 amino acids. Per germline, CDR1 MDHEN and CDR2 SYDVKM. CDR3 DNA: TGTGCCAGCAGGCGGGGACTAGCGGGAGAGACCCAGTACTTC. Translation gives CASRRGLAGETQYF.

The rearrangement links TRBV30 to TRBJ2-7; 10 bases are a match to TRBD1. The CDR3 length is 16 residues. Germline V lookup: CDR1 GTSNPN, CDR2 SVGIG (reference sequence). V gave up 3 bases and J gave up 5 bases; unmatched junction bases: 13. The CDR3 DNA is TGTGCCTGGAGACTCCGAGGGGGGACAGGGGTGAACGAGCAGTACTTC. Protein product: CAWRLRGGTGVNEQYF.

The chain is built from TRBV5-4 and TRBJ1-1; D is ambiguous. V was pared by 4 bases and J by 11 bases, with 15 bases between. Per germline, CDR1 SGHNT and CDR2 YYREEE (reference sequence). This CDR3 spans 12 amino acids. The CDR3 sequence: CASSLPERGAFF. The CDR3 region has the DNA TGTGCCAGCAGCCTTCCCGAACGAGGGGCTTTCTTT.

CDR3 region: CASSDTGRENSPLHF. For the CDR3, the DNA is TGTGCCAGCAGTGACACGGGCCGGGAGAATTCACCCCTCCACTTT. This chain uses TRBV6-4 with TRBJ1-6, with D unclear. The CDR3 runs to 15 residues. Germline V gives CDR1 MRHNA, CDR2 SNTAGT. Trimming shortened V by 2 bases and J by 7 bases, and 12 bases separated the two germline ends.

This clone has only a few counts. The V call is TRBV3-1 (or the pseudogene TRBV3-2), the J call TRBJ1-2; TRBD1 agrees at 7 bases. Germline V gives CDR1 LGHDT, CDR2 YNNKEL (reference sequence). Trimming cost V 0 bases and J 7 bases; bases outside gene matches: 5. The CDR3 consists of 14 residues. The CDR3 nucleotides read TGTGCCAGCAGCCAAGAGGGGACAGTACCTGGCTACACCTTC. Translated, it gives CASSQEGTVPGYTF.

The chain employs TRBV4-2 and TRBJ2-7, with TRBD2 matching over 14 bases. Unmatched junction bases numbered 6, after V lost 2 bases and J lost 0 bases. CDR1 is LGHNA and CDR2 is YNFKEQ in the germline V gene. The length of the CDR3 is 18 residues. The CDR3 DNA reads TGTGCCAGCAGCCAACCGGGACTAGCGGGAGAGAGCTCCTACGAGCAGTACTTC. Translation: CASSQPGLAGESSYEQYF.

The chain joins TRBV7-8 to TRBJ1-5; D remains unclear. Germline loops: CDR1 SGHVS, CDR2 FQNEAQ. The CDR3 has 16 amino acids. The V end lost 4 bases, the J end lost 3 bases, and 16 bases lay between the germline ends. As DNA, the CDR3 is TGTGCCAGCAGCTCTTACACACCCAGGAACAATCAGCCCCAGCATTTT. It encodes CASSSYTPRNNQPQHF.

The chain recombines TRBV15 with TRBJ2-1; 7 nucleotides agree with TRBD2. The germline CDR1 and CDR2 sequences are LNHNV and YYDKDF (reference sequence). With V trimmed by 0 bases and J by 0 bases, 2 bases remained unmatched. The CDR3 spans 16 residues. The CDR3 DNA is TGTGCCACCAGCAGAGAGGGCGGGAGCTCCTACAATGAGCAGTTCTTC. Translated: CATSREGGSSYNEQFF.

This chain connects TRBV19 to TRBJ2-5; 10 positions agree with TRBD1. The CDR3 consists of 15 residues. V lost 6 bases and J lost 5; bases outside the gene matches: 9. From germline, CDR1 is LNHDA and CDR2 SQIVND (reference sequence). The DNA of the CDR3 is TGTGCCAGTAGCCGGACGGGACAGGGGTCGGAGACCCAGTACTTC. It is translated as CASSRTGQGSETQYF.

This rearrangement joins TRBV12-5 to TRBJ2-5; 8 bases align to TRBD2. V was clipped by 1 base and J by 5 bases; unmatched bases: 6. The CDR3 length is 15 residues. Per the germline V gene, CDR1 is LGHNT and CDR2 is FRNRAP. CDR3 amino acids: CASGLGLSGTETQYF. Here the CDR3 DNA reads TGTGCTAGTGGTTTGGGCCTTAGCGGGACGGAGACCCAGTACTTC.

This clone has only one observation. This sequence joins TRBV30 and TRBJ1-1, with unresolved D. Trimming took 0 bases from V and 1 from J, leaving 9 bases between them. Germline CDR1 and CDR2: GTSNPN and SVGIG (reference sequence). This CDR3 has 14 residues. In DNA, the CDR3 is TGTGCCTGGAGTGTAGAACAGCCGAACACTGAAGCTTTCTTT. Translated, it gives CAWSVEQPNTEAFF.

The chain uses TRBV15 and TRBJ2-1; D may be TRBD2 (6 bases). V was shortened by 1 base and J by 0 bases, with 7 bases between the two germline ends. Germline V gives CDR1 LNHNV, CDR2 YYDKDF (reference sequence). This CDR3 has 15 residues. The CDR3 sequence: CATSRGGASYNEQFF. CDR3 bases: TGTGCCACCAGCAGAGGCGGGGCCTCCTACAATGAGCAGTTCTTC.

This rearrangement joins TRBV2 to TRBJ2-3; 7 bases are shared with TRBD2. With 0 bases clipped from V and 0 bases from J, the junction kept 3 bases outside the gene matches. There are 16 residues in the CDR3. Per the germline V gene, CDR1 is SNHLY and CDR2 is FYNNEI. CDR3 loop: CASSEAAGASTDTQYF. The CDR3 bases are TGTGCCAGCAGTGAAGCTGCGGGAGCTAGCACAGATACGCAGTATTTT.

The rearrangement joins TRBV27 to TRBJ2-5; TRBD1 might be the D (6 bases). CDR3 length: 13 residues. CDR1 is MNHEY, CDR2 SMNVEV, per germline (reference sequence). V lost 8 bases and J 3 bases, leaving 13 bases between the germline ends. The CDR3 DNA follows: TGTGCCAGCTCCCGACGACAGGAAGAGACCCAGTACTTC. Its translation: CASSRRQEETQYF.

This clone showed up just once. The chain combines TRBV7-8 with TRBJ2-7, with TRBD2 identical over 10 bases. V was pared by 1 base and J by 3 bases, with 6 bases of the junction left unmatched. The CDR3 extends over 16 amino acids. Germline lookup yields CDR1 SGHVS and CDR2 FQNEAQ. The CDR3 bases are TGTGCCAGCAGCTTAGGTGGTACTAGCGGGGACTACGAGCAGTACTTC. Encoded protein: CASSLGGTSGDYEQYF.

With regard to this clone: The same CDR3 also results from other DNA sequences found in this sample. The chain has TRBV24-1 and TRBJ2-1; the D is unclear. Deletions cut 3 bases from V and 4 bases from J, with 6 bases between. In germline, CDR1 is KGHDR, CDR2 SFDVKD. The CDR3 covers 13 residues. This chain's CDR3 is CATSDPIYNEQFF. As DNA, the CDR3 is TGTGCCACCAGTGATCCTATATACAATGAGCAGTTCTTC.

The genes are TRBV4-1 and TRBJ1-1; no reliable D call. CDR3 length: 15 residues. From germline, CDR1 is MGHRA and CDR2 YSYEKL. The ends were cut back, 3 bases at V and 1 base at J, with 12 bases in the middle. This CDR3 is CASSQDGRWNTEAFF. As DNA, the CDR3 is TGCGCCAGCAGCCAGGATGGCAGGTGGAACACTGAAGCTTTCTTT.

This clone was counted a few times. A junction end diverges from the germline sequence, so it may reflect a read error. The V gene is TRBV7-7, the J gene TRBJ1-1; D possibly corresponds to TRBD1 (6 bases). The germline gives CDR1 SSHAT, CDR2 FNYEAQ (reference sequence). The CDR3 runs 14 residues. CDR3 coding DNA: TGTGCTAGCAGCTCGGGGGGGCGCGGCACTGAAGCTTTCTTT. Protein: CASSSGGRGTEAFF.

The chain couples TRBV1 to TRBJ2-1; the table gives TRBD2 as D, unverified against the DNA. TRBV1 is termed a pseudogene. CDR3 length: 16 amino acids. CDR3 bases: TGCACCAGCAGCCGCGGTAAGGGAGCGGGTTACAATGAGCAGTTCTTC. Translation gives CTSSRGKGAGYNEQFF.

This clone was recorded only once. The chain combines TRBV18 with TRBJ2-3; 7 nucleotides align to TRBD2. V was clipped by 2 bases and J by 3 bases; unmatched bases: 8. Germline loops: CDR1 KGHSH, CDR2 LQKENI. The CDR3 loop spans 16 amino acids. This chain's CDR3 is CASSPGASGKTDTQYF. In nucleotides, the CDR3 is TGTGCCAGCTCACCAGGGGCTAGCGGCAAGACAGATACGCAGTATTTT. The full variable domain, with the rest looked up from reference TRBV18 and TRBJ2-3, is NAGVMQNPRHLVRRRGQEARLRCSPMKGHSHVYWYRQLPEEGLKFMVYLQKENIIDESGMPKERFSAEFPKEGPSILRIQQVVRGDSAAYFCASSPGASGKTDTQYFGPGTRLTVL.

The V and J genes are TRBV18 and TRBJ2-7; possibly TRBD1 for D (6 bases). The CDR3 has 18 residues. In germline, CDR1 is KGHSH, CDR2 LQKENI. V lost 2 bases, J lost 3 bases, and 23 bases lay in between. CDR3 DNA: TGTGCCAGCTCACCAACACTGGCTACACCGGGACAATACTACGAGCAGTACTTC. Translating it yields CASSPTLATPGQYYEQYF.

The CDR3 sequence: CASSQGYSGANVLTF. DNA for the CDR3: TGTGCCAGCAGCCAGGGATACTCTGGGGCCAACGTCCTGACTTTC. This chain joins TRBV7-9 and TRBJ2-6; tentatively, D is TRBD1 (5 bases). The ends were cut back, 5 bases at V and 0 bases at J, with 8 bases in the middle. Per the germline V gene, CDR1 is SEHNR and CDR2 is FQNEAQ (reference sequence). The CDR3 length is 15 residues.